The next 14 T cell receptor beta chains were all read from a single sample in a study of blood T cell repertoires in COVID-19. Generated by immunoSEQ multiplex PCR, the TCRdb table keeps only in-frame clones and is missing some. The sample carries about 110,000 clones, about 85% recorded once. The sample consisted of peripheral blood. These receptors came from a human donor in a cohort sampled during active COVID-19.

This clone was picked up one time. The rearrangement uses TRBV6-2 or TRBV6-3 and TRBJ1-5, with a tentative D call TRBD1 (6 bases). CDR1 and CDR2 from the germline V gene are MNHEY and SVGEGT. V was pared by 5 bases and J by 5 bases, with 10 bases between. This CDR3 spans 13 amino acids. The CDR3 nucleotides read TGTGCCAGCAGTCCCCAGGGGCATCAGCCCCAGCATTTT. Translated, it gives CASSPQGHQPQHF.

The chain has TRBV5-1 and TRBJ2-1; D is perhaps TRBD2 (5 bases). This CDR3 contains 14 residues. From germline, CDR1 is SGHRS and CDR2 YFSETQ. Trimming cost V 3 bases and J 5 bases, with 12 bases left between them. The CDR3: CASSSPSPDNEQFF. As DNA, the CDR3 is TGCGCCAGCAGCTCCCCTAGCCCAGACAATGAGCAGTTCTTC.

The gene calls are TRBV29-1 and TRBJ2-5, with D uncertain. There are 13 residues in the CDR3. The V and J ends lost 4 bases and 1 base respectively, with 10 bases between them. Germline-derived CDR1 and CDR2 are SQVTM and ANQGSEA. The CDR3 here is CSVGQAAQETQYF. CDR3 in DNA: TGCAGCGTTGGACAAGCCGCCCAAGAGACCCAGTACTTC.

The chain uses TRBV20-1 and TRBJ2-1; TRBD2 aligns across 11 bases. CDR3 length: 16 residues. V was clipped by 3 bases and J by 3 bases; unmatched bases: 7. Germline CDR1 DFQATT, CDR2 SNEGSKA (reference sequence). The CDR3, as DNA: TGCAGTGCTAGTGATACTAGCGGGAGCATCTACAATGAGCAGTTCTTC. Translation gives CSASDTSGSIYNEQFF.

J is TRBJ2-7 and V is TRBV9, with 8 bases identical to TRBD2. J lost 3 bases, V lost 0 bases, and 5 bases had no gene match. The CDR3 covers 15 residues. Germline CDR1 reads SGDLS; CDR2 reads YYNGEE. CDR3 protein: CASSVAPLAGYEQYF. The CDR3, as DNA: TGTGCCAGCAGCGTAGCCCCCCTAGCGGGCTACGAGCAGTACTTC.

CDR3 amino acids: CASSLDVFSGANVLTF. CDR3 nucleotides: TGCGCCAGCAGCTTGGATGTCTTCTCTGGGGCCAACGTCCTGACTTTC. The chain recombines TRBV5-1 with TRBJ2-6; D gene unclear. The V end was cut by 0 bases, the J end by 0 bases, with 7 bases between. This CDR3 comprises 16 residues. Germline-derived CDR1 and CDR2 are SGHRS and YFSETQ.

The chain uses TRBV6-2 or TRBV6-3 and TRBJ1-5; D not resolved. The CDR3 is made up of 13 amino acids. Germline V gene data show CDR1 as MNHEY and CDR2 as SVGEGT. V was trimmed by 0 bases and J by 12 bases, leaving 12 bases between them. The CDR3: CASSYSRQGDQHF. DNA for the CDR3: TGTGCCAGCAGTTACTCGCGACAAGGTGACCAGCATTTT.

This clone has just one count. The gene calls are TRBV6-6 and TRBJ1-1; no definite D call. The CDR3 has 11 amino acids. The germline V gene encodes CDR1 MNHNY and CDR2 SVGAGI (reference sequence). Trimming left V 2 bases short and J 6 bases short, with 4 bases between. The CDR3: CASSYGPEAFF. CDR3 DNA sequence: TGTGCCAGCAGTTACGGGCCTGAAGCTTTCTTT.

The genes are TRBV6-1 and TRBJ1-3; a possible D gene is TRBD1 (5 bases). The germline CDR1 and CDR2 sequences are MNHNS and SASEGT. The CDR3 contains 14 residues. The V gene lost 2 bases and the J gene lost 4 bases, with 9 bases spanning the gap. CDR3 protein: CASSETGTGNTIYF. CDR3 nucleotides: TGTGCCAGCAGTGAAACAGGCACGGGAAACACCATATATTTT.

The chain joins TRBV7-9 to TRBJ1-2; TRBD1 aligns across 9 bases. With V trimmed by 3 bases and J by 7 bases, 6 bases remained unmatched. Germline values: CDR1 SEHNR, CDR2 FQNEAQ (reference sequence). This CDR3 is 14 amino acids long. The CDR3 region is CASSLKQGALGYTF. The CDR3 DNA sequence: TGTGCCAGCAGCTTGAAACAGGGGGCGCTTGGCTACACCTTC.

Here the CDR3 DNA reads TGTGCCAGCAGCTTAACTAGGAACACTGAAGCTTTCTTT. Its translation: CASSLTRNTEAFF. The V call is TRBV7-3, the J call TRBJ1-1; D unresolved. V was pared by 0 bases and J by 1 base, with 3 bases between. This CDR3 comprises 13 residues. Germline CDR1 and CDR2: SGHTA and FQGTGA.

The rearrangement joins TRBV6-2 or TRBV6-3 to TRBJ1-2, with 9 bases that match TRBD1. Germline V gene sequence: CDR1 MNHEY, CDR2 SVGEGT. J gave up 4 bases and V 4 bases, and 4 bases lay outside the gene matches. The CDR3 is made up of 14 amino acids. The CDR3 coding sequence is TGTGCCAGCAGTTGGGACAGGGCGGTCTATGGCTACACCTTC. Its protein product is CASSWDRAVYGYTF.

The J gene is TRBJ1-2, the V gene TRBV28; 10 bases agree with TRBD1. The CDR3 contains 15 residues. V was pared by 5 bases and J by 4 bases, with 7 bases of the junction left unmatched. CDR1 MDHEN and CDR2 SYDVKM come from the germline V gene. The CDR3 bases are TGTGCCAGCAGTCCAACAGGACAGGGGGGCTATGGCTACACCTTC. Translated, it gives CASSPTGQGGYGYTF.

The chain joins TRBV7-8 to TRBJ1-1; perhaps TRBD1 as D (6 bases). V was pared by 1 base and J by 1 base, with 10 bases between. The CDR3 is 15 amino acids. Germline V gives CDR1 SGHVS, CDR2 FQNEAQ. The CDR3 DNA reads as TGTGCCAGCAGCTTAGGGGACAACGGGAACACTGAAGCTTTCTTT. Translation gives CASSLGDNGNTEAFF.